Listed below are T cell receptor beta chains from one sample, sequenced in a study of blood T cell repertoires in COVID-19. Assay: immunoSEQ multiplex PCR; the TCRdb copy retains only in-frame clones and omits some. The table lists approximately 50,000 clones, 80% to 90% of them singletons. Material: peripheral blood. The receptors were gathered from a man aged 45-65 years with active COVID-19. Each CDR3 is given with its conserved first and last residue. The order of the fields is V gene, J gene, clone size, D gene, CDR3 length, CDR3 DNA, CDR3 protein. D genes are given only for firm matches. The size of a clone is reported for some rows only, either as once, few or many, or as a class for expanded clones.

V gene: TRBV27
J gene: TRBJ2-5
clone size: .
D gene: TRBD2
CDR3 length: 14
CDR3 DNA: TGTGCCAGCAGGCCGGGGGGGCCCCAAGAGACCCAGTACTTC
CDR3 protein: CASRPGGPQETQYF

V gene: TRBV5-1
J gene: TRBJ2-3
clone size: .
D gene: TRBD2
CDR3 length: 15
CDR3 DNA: TGCGCCAGCAGCTACCGGAGCGGGAGCGATGATACGCAGTATTTT
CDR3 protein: CASSYRSGSDDTQYF

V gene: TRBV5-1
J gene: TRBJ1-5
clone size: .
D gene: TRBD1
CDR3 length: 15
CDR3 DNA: TGCGCCAGCAGCTTGGGAATCGGGACAGCTCAGCCCCAGCATTTT
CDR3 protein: CASSLGIGTAQPQHF

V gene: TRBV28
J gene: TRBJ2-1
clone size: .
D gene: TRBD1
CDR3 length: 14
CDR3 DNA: TGTGCCAGCAGACAGGGGATCTCCTACAATGAGCAGTTCTTC
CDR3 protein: CASRQGISYNEQFF

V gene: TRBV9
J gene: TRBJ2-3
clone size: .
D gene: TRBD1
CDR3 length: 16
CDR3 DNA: TGTGCCAGCAGCATCGGACAGGGTGGTGTCACAGATACGCAGTATTTT
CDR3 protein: CASSIGQGGVTDTQYF

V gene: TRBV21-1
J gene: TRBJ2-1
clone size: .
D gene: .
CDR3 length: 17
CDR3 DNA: TGTGCCAGCAGGGGACAGGGGCCCTCTTGTTCCTACAATGAGCAGTTCTTC
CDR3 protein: CASRGQGPSCSYNEQFF

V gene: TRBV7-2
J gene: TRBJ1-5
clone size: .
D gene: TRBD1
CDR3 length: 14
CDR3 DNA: TGTGCCAGCAGCCGCGACAGGGGGGATCAGCCCCAGCATTTT
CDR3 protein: CASSRDRGDQPQHF

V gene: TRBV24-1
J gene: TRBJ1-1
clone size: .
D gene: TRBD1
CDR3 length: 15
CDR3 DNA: TGTGCCACCAGTGACCCCAAACAGGGGACCACTGAAGCTTTCTTT
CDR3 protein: CATSDPKQGTTEAFF

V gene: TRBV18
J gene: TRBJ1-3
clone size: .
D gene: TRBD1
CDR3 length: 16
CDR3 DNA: TGTGCCAGCTCACCTGAGGGACAGGGCCCTGGAAACACCATATATTTT
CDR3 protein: CASSPEGQGPGNTIYF

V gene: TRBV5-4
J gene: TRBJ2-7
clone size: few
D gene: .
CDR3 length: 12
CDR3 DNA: TGTGCCAGCAGCTTCGAGAGGAGAGAGCAGTACTTC
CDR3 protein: CASSFERREQYF

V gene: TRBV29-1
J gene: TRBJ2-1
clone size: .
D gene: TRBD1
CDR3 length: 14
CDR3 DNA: TGCAGCGTTGACGGGACAGGGGGCTACAATGAGCAGTTCTTC
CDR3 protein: CSVDGTGGYNEQFF

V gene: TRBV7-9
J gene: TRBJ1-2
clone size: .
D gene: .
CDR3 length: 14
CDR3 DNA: TGTGCCAGCACCAATACAGGGACGGCCTATGGCTACACCTTC
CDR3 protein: CASTNTGTAYGYTF

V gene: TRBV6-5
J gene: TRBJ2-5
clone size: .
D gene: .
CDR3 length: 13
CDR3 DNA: TGTGCCAGCACGGGAACGATCGAAGAGACCCAGTACTTC
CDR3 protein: CASTGTIEETQYF

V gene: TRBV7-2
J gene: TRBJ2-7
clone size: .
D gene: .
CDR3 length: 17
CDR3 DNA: TGTGCCAGCAGCTTTAACCTTTGGGGGAGGCGATCCTACGAGCAGTACTTC
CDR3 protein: CASSFNLWGRRSYEQYF

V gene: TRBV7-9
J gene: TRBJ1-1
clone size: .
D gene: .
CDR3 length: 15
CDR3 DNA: TGTGCCAGCAGCTTTTTGGGGGTCCGGGGGTCTGAAGCTTTCTTT
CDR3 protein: CASSFLGVRGSEAFF

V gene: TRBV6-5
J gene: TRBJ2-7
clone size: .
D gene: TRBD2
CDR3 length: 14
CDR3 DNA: TGTGCCAGCAAGGAGGGCGGGGGGGTCTACGAGCAGTACTTC
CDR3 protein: CASKEGGGVYEQYF

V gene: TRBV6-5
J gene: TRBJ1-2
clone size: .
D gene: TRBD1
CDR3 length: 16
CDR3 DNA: TGTGCCAGCAGTTACGCCCAAGGGGGCTCCAACTATGGCTACACCTTC
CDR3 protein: CASSYAQGGSNYGYTF

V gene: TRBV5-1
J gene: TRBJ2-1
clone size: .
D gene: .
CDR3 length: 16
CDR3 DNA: TGCGCCAGCGGCCGGGGTGGGGTTAGCTCCTACAATGAGCAGTTCTTC
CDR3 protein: CASGRGGVSSYNEQFF

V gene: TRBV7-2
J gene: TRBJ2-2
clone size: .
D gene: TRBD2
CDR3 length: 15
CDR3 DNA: TGTGCCAGCAGCCCCTCCCTAGCGGACGGCGGGGAGCTGTTTTTT
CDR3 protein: CASSPSLADGGELFF

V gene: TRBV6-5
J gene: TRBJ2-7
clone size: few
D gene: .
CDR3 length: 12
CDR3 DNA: TGTGCCAGCAGTTACGCCAAGGGGGAGCAGTACTTC
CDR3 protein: CASSYAKGEQYF

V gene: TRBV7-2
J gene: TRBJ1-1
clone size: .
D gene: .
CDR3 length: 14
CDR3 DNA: TGTGCCAGCAGCCGCAGGCGAGATAGGACTGAAGCTTTCTTT
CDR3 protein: CASSRRRDRTEAFF

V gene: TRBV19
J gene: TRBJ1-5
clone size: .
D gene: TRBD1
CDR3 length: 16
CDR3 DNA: TGTGCCAGTACCCCCTTAGACAGGGGACGAAATCAGCCCCAGCATTTT
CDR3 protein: CASTPLDRGRNQPQHF

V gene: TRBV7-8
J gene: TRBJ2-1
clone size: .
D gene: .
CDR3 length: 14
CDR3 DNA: TGTGCCAGCAGCTTTAGCGGCTCCTACAATGAGCAGTTCTTC
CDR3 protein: CASSFSGSYNEQFF

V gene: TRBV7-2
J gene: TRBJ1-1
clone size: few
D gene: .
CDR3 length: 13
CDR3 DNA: TGTGCCAGCAGCTTTGGCTCTTACACTGAAGCTTTCTTT
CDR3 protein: CASSFGSYTEAFF

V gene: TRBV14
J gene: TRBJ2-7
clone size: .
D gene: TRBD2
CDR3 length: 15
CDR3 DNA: TGTGCCAGCAGCGGTAGACTAGCGGGAGTCGGTGAGCAGTACTTC
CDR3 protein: CASSGRLAGVGEQYF

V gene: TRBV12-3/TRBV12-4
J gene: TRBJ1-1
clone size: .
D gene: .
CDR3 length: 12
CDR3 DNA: TGTGCCAGCAGTTACTTCAGGGCTGAAGCTTTCTTT
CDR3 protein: CASSYFRAEAFF

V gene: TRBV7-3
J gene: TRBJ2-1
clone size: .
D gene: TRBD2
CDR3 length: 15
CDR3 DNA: TGTGCCAGCAGCCAGGGACTAGCGGGGGTCAATGAGCAGTTCTTC
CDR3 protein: CASSQGLAGVNEQFF

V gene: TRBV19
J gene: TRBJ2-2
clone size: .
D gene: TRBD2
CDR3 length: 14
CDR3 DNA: TGTGCCAGTACTAGCGGACAGAACACCGGGGAGCTGTTTTTT
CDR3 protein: CASTSGQNTGELFF

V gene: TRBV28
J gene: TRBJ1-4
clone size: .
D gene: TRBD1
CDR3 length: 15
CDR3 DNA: TGTGCCAGCAGTTCACAGGGACAGACTAATGAAAAACTGTTTTTT
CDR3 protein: CASSSQGQTNEKLFF

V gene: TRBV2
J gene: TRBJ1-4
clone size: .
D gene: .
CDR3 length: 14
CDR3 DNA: TGTGCCAGCAGAGCGGACAGCGCGGGTGAAAAACTGTTTTTT
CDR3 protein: CASRADSAGEKLFF

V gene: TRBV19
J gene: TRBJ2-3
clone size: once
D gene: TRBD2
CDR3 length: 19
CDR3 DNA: TGTGCCAGTAGTAGTTCACGCTGGACTAGCGGGGGAAGCACAGATACGCAGTATTTT
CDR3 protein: CASSSSRWTSGGSTDTQYF

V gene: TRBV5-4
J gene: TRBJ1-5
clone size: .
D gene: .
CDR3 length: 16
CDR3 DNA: TGTGCCAGCAGCTCTTTCCCCCAGGGTGGCAATCAGCCCCAGCATTTT
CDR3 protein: CASSSFPQGGNQPQHF

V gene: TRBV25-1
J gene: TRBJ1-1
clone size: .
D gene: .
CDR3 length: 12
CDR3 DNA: TGTGCCAGCAGTCCAGGGGACGCTGAAGCTTTCTTT
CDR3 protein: CASSPGDAEAFF

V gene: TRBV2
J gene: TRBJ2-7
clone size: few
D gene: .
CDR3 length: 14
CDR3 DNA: TGTGCCAGCACGGCAACTAGCTCCTCCTACGAGCAGTACTTC
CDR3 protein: CASTATSSSYEQYF

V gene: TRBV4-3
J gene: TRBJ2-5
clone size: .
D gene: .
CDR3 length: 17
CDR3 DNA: TGCGCCAGCAGCCAACTTTACCCTCCGGGACTTAAAGAGACCCAGTACTTC
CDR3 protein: CASSQLYPPGLKETQYF

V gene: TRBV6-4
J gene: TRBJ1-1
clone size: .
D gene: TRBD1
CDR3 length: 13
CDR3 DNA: TGTGCCAGCAGTGACACAAGGGACAGTAGAGCTTTCTTT
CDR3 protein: CASSDTRDSRAFF

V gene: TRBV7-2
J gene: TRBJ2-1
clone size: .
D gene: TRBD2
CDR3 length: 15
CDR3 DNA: TGTGCCAGCAGCCCCTTTGGCGGGAGCTACAATGAGCAGTTCTTC
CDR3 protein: CASSPFGGSYNEQFF

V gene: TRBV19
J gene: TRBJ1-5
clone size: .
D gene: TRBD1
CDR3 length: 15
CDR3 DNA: TGTGCCAGTAGTATACAGGGGGGAGCCGATCAGCCCCAGCATTTT
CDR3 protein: CASSIQGGADQPQHF

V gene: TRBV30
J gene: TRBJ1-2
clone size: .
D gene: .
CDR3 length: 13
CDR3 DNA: TGTGCCTGGAAAAAAACAGGGAACTATGGCTACACCTTC
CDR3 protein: CAWKKTGNYGYTF

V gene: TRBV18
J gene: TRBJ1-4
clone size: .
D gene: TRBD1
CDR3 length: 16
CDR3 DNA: TGTGCCAGCTCACGTACAGGGGGCTCTACTAATGAAAAACTGTTTTTT
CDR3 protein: CASSRTGGSTNEKLFF

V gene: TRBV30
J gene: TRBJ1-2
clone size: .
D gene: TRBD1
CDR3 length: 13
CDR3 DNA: TGTGCCTGGAACGACAGGGGACTCTATGGCTACACCTTC
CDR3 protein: CAWNDRGLYGYTF

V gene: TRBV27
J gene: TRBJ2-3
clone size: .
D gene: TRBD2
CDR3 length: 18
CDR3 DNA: TGTGCCAGCAGTTTATCCGACCCAAGACTAGCGGTCACAGATACGCAGTATTTT
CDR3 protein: CASSLSDPRLAVTDTQYF

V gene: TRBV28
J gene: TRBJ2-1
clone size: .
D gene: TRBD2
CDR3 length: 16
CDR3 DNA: TGTGCCAGCAGTTTTTATCCGGGACTAGCGTACAATGAGCAGTTCTTC
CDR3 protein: CASSFYPGLAYNEQFF

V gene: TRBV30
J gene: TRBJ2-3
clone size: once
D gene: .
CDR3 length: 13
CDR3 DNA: TGTGCCTGGAGTGCCCAAGTGCGAGATACGCAGTATTTT
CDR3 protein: CAWSAQVRDTQYF

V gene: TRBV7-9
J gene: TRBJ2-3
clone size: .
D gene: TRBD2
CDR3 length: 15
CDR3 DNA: TGTGCCAGCAGCTTAGCGCGGGGGAGCACAGATACGCAGTATTTT
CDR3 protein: CASSLARGSTDTQYF

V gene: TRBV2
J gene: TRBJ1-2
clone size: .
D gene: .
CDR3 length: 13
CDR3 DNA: TGTGCCAGCAGCTCCGGGACTCGCTATGGCTACACCTTC
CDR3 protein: CASSSGTRYGYTF

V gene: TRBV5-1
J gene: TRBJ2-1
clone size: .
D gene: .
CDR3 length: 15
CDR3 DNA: TGCGCCAGCAGCCCCTCGGACAGCTCCTACAATGAGCAGTTCTTC
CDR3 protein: CASSPSDSSYNEQFF

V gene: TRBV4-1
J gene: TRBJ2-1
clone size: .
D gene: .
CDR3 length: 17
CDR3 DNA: TGCGCCAGCAGCCAGCCGCGGCTGCCGTCCTCCTACAATGAGCAGTTCTTC
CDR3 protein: CASSQPRLPSSYNEQFF

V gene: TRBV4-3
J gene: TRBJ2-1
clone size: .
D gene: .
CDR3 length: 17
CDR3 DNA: TGCGCCAGCAGCCAAGAGGAGGGGGGGCCCCTCTACAATGAGCAGTTCTTC
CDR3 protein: CASSQEEGGPLYNEQFF

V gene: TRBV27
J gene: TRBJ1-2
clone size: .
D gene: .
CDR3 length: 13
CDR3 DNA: TGTGCCAGCAGTCGGACAGCTAACTATGGCTACACCTTC
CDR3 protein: CASSRTANYGYTF